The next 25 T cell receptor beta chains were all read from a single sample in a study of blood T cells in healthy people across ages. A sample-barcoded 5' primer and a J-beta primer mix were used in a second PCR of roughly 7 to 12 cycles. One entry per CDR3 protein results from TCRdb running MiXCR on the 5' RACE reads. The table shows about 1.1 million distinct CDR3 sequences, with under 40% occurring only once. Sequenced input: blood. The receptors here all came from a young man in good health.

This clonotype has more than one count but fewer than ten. The CDR3 loop reads CSAREIPGQINYGYTF. CDR3 in DNA: TGCAGTGCTAGGGAAATTCCGGGACAGATTAACTATGGCTACACCTTC. The chain carries TRBV20-1 and TRBJ1-2; 7 bases map to TRBD1. The CDR3 consists of 16 residues. Trimming at V came to 3 bases and at J to 1 base, leaving 11 bases not matched to a gene. Germline V gene sequence: CDR1 DFQATT, CDR2 SNEGSKA (reference sequence).

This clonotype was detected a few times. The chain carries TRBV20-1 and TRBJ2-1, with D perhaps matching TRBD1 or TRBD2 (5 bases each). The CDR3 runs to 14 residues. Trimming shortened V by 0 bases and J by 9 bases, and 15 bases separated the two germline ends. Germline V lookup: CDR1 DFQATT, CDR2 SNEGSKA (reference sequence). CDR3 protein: CSARDYGSGTEQFF. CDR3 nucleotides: TGCAGTGCTAGAGATTACGGGTCGGGGACTGAGCAGTTCTTC.

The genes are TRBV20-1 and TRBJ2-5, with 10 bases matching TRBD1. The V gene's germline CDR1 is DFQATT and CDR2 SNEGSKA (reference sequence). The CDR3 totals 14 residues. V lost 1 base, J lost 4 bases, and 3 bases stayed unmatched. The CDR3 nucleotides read TGCAGTGCTAGAGGACAGGGGGCAAGAGAGACCCAGTACTTC. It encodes CSARGQGARETQYF.

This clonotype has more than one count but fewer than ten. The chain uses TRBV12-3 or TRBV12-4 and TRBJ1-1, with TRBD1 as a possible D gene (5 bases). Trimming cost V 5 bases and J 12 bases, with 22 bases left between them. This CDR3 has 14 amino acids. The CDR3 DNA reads TGTGCCAGCAGTGGACTAAGGACGGACAACCGGCCTTTCTTT. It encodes CASSGLRTDNRPFF.

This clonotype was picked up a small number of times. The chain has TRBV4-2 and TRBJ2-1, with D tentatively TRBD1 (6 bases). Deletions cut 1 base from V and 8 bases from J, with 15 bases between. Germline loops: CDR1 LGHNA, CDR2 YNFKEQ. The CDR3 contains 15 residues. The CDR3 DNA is TGTGCCAGCAGCCAAGTGGGAACAGGGAACCATGAGCAGTTCTTC. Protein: CASSQVGTGNHEQFF.

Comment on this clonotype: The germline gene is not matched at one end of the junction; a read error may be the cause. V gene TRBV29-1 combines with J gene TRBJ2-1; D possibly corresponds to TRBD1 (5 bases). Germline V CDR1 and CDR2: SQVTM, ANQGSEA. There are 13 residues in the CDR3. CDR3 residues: CSGRTDTYNGQFF. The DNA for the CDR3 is TGCAGCGGGCGGACGGACACCTACAATGGGCAGTTCTTC.

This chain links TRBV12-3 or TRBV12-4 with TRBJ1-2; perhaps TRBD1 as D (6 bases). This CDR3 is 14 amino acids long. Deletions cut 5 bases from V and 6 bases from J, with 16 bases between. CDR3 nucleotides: TGTGCCAGCAGTGAATCCATGGGGGGCAATGGCTACACCTTC. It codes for CASSESMGGNGYTF.

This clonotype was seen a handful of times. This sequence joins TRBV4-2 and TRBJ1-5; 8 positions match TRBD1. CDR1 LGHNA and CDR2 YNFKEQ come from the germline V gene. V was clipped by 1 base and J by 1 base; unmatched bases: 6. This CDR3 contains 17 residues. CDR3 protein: CASSQVSTGGSNQPQHF. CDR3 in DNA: TGTGCCAGCAGCCAAGTCTCCACAGGGGGGAGCAATCAGCCCCAGCATTTT.

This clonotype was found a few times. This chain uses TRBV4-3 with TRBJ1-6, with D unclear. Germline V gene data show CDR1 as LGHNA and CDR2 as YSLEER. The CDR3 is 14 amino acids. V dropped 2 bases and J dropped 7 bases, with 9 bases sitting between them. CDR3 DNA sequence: TGCGCCAGCAGCCAATCCCTAATCAATTCACCCCTCCACTTT. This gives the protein CASSQSLINSPLHF.

The CDR3 loop reads CASSFEQNNSPLHF. The CDR3 region has the DNA TGTGCCAGCAGCTTCGAACAGAATAATTCACCCCTCCACTTT. This sequence joins TRBV13 and TRBJ1-6, with no clear D. V was shortened by 3 bases and J by 5 bases, with 8 bases between the two germline ends. The CDR3 covers 14 residues. Germline V gene data show CDR1 as PRHDT and CDR2 as FYEKMQ (reference sequence).

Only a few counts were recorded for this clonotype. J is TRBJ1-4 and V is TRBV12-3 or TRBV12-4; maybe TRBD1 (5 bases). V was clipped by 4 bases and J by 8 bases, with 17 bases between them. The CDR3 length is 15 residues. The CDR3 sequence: CASSWISGTWEKLFF. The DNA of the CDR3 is TGTGCCAGCAGTTGGATTAGTGGGACGTGGGAAAAACTGTTTTTT.

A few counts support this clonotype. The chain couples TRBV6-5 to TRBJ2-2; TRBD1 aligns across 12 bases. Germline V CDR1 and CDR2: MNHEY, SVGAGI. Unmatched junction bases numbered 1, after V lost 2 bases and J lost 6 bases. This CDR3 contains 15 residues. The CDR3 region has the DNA TGTGCCAGCAGTTACGGGACAGGGGGCTCCGGGGAGCTGTTTTTT. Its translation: CASSYGTGGSGELFF.

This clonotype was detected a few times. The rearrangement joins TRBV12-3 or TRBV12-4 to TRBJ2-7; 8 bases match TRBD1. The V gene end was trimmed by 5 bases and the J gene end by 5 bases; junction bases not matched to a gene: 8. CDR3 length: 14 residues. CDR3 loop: CASSLRDRFNEQYF. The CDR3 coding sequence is TGTGCCAGCAGTCTCCGGGACAGGTTCAACGAGCAGTACTTC.

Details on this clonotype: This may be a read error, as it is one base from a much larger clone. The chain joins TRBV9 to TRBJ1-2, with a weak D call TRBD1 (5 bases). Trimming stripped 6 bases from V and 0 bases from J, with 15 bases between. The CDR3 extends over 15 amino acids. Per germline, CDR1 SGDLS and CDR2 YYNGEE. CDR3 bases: TGTGCCAGCAACGGGGCCGGGACTCCTAACTATGGCTACACCTTC. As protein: CASNGAGTPNYGYTF.

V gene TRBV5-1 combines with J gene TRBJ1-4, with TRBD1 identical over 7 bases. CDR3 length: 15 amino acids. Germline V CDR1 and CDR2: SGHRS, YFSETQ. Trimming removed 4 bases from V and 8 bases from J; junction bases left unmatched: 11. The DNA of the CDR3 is TGCGCCAGCAGCCGCGACAGGGTTGAGGGGGAAAAACTGTTTTTT. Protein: CASSRDRVEGEKLFF. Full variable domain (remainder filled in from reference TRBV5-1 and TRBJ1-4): KAGVTQTPRYLIKTRGQQVTLSCSPISGHRSVSWYQQTPGQGLQFLFEYFSETQRNKGNFPGRFSGRQFSNSRSEMNVSTLELGDSALYLCASSRDRVEGEKLFFGSGTQLSVL.

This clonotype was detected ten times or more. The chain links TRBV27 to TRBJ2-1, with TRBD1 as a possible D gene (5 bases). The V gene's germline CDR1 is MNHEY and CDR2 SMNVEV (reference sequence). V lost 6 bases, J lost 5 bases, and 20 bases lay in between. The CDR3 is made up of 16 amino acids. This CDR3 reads CASRRTSGMGHNEQFF. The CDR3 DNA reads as TGTGCCAGCAGGCGTACTTCAGGGATGGGGCACAATGAGCAGTTCTTC.

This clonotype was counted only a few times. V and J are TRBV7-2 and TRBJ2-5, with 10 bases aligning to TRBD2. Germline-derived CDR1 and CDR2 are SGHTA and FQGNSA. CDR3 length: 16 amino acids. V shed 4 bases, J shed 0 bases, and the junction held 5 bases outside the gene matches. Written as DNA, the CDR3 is TGTGCCAGCAGCTCCCAGGGACTAGCGTACCAAGAGACCCAGTACTTC. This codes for CASSSQGLAYQETQYF.

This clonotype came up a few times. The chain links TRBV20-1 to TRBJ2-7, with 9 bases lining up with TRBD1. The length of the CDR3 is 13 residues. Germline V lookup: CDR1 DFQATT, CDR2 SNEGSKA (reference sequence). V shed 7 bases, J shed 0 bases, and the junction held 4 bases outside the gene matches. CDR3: CSGRDRDSYEQYF. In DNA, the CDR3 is TGCAGTGGACGGGACAGGGACTCCTACGAGCAGTACTTC.

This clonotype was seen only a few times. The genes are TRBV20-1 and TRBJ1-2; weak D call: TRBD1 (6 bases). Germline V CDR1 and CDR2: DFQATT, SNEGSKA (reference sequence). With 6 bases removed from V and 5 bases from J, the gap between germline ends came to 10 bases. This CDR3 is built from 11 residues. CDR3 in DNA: TGCAGTGCCGGGGACACTTATGGCTACACCTTC. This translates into CSAGDTYGYTF.

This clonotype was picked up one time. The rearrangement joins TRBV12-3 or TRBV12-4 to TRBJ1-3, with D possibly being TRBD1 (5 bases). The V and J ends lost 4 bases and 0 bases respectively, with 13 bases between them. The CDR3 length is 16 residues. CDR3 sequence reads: CASSSRVNRSGNTIYF. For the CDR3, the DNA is TGTGCCAGCAGTTCCAGGGTTAACCGCTCTGGAAACACCATATATTTT.

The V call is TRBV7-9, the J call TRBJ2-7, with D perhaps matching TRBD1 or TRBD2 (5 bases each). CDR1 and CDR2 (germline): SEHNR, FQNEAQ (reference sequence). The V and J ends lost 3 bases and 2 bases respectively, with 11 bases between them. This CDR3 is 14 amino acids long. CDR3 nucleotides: TGTGCCAGCAGCTTCGGGACCGCCGCCTACGAGCAGTACTTC. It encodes CASSFGTAAYEQYF.

CDR3 in DNA: TGTGCCAGCAGTTTAACTAGCGGGGCGTCAGATACGCAGTATTTT. Amino acid sequence: CASSLTSGASDTQYF. The chain has TRBV12-3 or TRBV12-4 and TRBJ2-3; TRBD2 matches at 10 bases. V trimming: 2 bases; J trimming: 4 bases; junction bases outside the gene matches: 3. The CDR3 runs to 15 residues.

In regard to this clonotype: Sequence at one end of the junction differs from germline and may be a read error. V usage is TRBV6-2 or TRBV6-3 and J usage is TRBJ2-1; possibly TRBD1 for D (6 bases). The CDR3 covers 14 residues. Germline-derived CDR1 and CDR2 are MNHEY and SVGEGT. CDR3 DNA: TGTGCCAGCAGCCAAAAGACAGGCTACAATGGGCAGTTCTTC. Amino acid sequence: CASSQKTGYNGQFF.

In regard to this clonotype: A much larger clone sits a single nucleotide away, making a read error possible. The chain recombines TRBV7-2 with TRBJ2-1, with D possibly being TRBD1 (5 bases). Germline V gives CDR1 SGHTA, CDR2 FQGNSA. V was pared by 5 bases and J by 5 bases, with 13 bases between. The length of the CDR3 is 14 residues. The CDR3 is CASSVGAENNEQFF. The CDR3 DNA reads TGTGCCAGCAGCGTAGGGGCGGAAAACAATGAGCAGTTCTTC.

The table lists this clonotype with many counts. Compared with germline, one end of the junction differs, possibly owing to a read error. The DNA for the CDR3 is TGTGCCAGCAGCTTAGGGCGGGTGAACACTGAAGCTTTCTTT. Its translation: CASSLGRVNTEAFF. The V gene is TRBV5-1, the J gene TRBJ1-1, with D unclear. Germline V gene data show CDR1 as SGHRS and CDR2 as YFSETQ. The CDR3 contains 14 residues.